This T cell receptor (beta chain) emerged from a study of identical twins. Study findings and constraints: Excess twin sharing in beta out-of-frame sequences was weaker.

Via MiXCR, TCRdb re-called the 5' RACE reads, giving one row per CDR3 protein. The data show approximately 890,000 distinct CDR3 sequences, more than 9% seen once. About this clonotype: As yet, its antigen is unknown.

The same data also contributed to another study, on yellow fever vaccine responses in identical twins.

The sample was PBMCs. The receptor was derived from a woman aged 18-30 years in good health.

This CDR3 reads CASRTPAGGAGELFF. CDR3 nucleotides: TGTGCCAGCCGTACCCCTGCTGGGGGGGCCGGGGAGCTGTTTTTT. The V and J genes are TRBV28 and TRBJ2-2, with TRBD2 matching 7 bases. Germline CDR1 reads MDHEN; CDR2 reads SYDVKM. V gave up 8 bases and J gave up 6 bases; unmatched junction bases: 12. This CDR3 contains 15 residues.